The 3 T cell receptor beta chains listed next were all sequenced from one sample in a study of cytotoxic CD8 clonotypes in ibrutinib-treated CLL. The method was immunoSEQ multiplex PCR; TCRdb's version includes in-frame clones alone and lacks a portion of them. There are over 65,000 clones in the sample; around 79% occur only once, and more than 4.5% lies in the top ten. The sample here was PBMCs, taken after 12 months of ibrutinib treatment. These receptors were collected from a human donor with chronic lymphocytic leukemia.

The chain has TRBV4-3 and TRBJ2-1; D call uncertain. The germline V gene encodes CDR1 LGHNA and CDR2 YSLEER. The CDR3 is 16 amino acids. V shed 0 bases and J shed 0 bases, with 9 bases lying between them. DNA of the CDR3: TGCGCCAGCAGCCAAGATGTACAGACCTCCTACAATGAGCAGTTCTTC. As protein: CASSQDVQTSYNEQFF.

The V and J genes are TRBV6-1 and TRBJ2-1, with TRBD2 matching over 11 bases. In germline, CDR1 is MNHNS, CDR2 SASEGT. Unmatched junction bases numbered 5, after V lost 11 bases and J lost 5 bases. This CDR3 is built from 13 residues. The CDR3 DNA is TGTGCCCTAGCGGGGGGACCCCACAATGAGCAGTTCTTC. Translating it yields CALAGGPHNEQFF.

This sequence joins TRBV28 and TRBJ2-7; 9 bases fit TRBD2. The CDR3 contains 12 residues. V dropped 7 bases and J dropped 9; count of bases not matched to a gene: 7. Germline CDR1 MDHEN, CDR2 SYDVKM. CDR3 sequence reads: CASTRGGRVQYF. CDR3 nucleotide sequence: TGTGCCAGCACCCGCGGCGGGAGGGTGCAGTACTTC.